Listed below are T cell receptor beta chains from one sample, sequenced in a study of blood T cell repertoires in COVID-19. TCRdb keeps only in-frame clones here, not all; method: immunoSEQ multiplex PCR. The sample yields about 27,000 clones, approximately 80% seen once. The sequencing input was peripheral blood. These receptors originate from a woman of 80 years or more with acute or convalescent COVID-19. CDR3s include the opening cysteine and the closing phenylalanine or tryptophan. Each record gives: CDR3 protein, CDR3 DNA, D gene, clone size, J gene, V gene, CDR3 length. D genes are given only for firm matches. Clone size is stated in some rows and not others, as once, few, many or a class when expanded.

CDR3: CASSSVRGGYTF; DNA: TGTGCCAGCAGTTCGGTGAGAGGAGGCTACACCTTC; D: .; size: .; J: TRBJ1-2; V: TRBV12-3/TRBV12-4; length: 12
CDR3: CATSGFLSGFLNGANVLTF; DNA: TGTGCCACCAGTGGTTTCTTGTCAGGGTTTCTAAATGGGGCCAACGTCCTGACTTTC; D: .; size: .; J: TRBJ2-6; V: TRBV24-1; length: 19
CDR3: CASSPVSGGLSEQYF; DNA: TGTGCCAGCAGCCCCGTTTCGGGGGGACTAAGCGAGCAGTACTTC; D: TRBD2; size: .; J: TRBJ2-7; V: TRBV5-5; length: 15
CDR3: CASSLGAGGASGYTF; DNA: TGTGCCAGCAGCTTGGGGGCAGGGGGCGCGAGTGGCTACACCTTC; D: TRBD1; size: once; J: TRBJ1-2; V: TRBV5-5; length: 15
CDR3: CASSPRGQRNSPLHF; DNA: TGTGCCAGCAGCCCCCGGGGACAGCGTAATTCACCCCTCCACTTT; D: TRBD1; size: .; J: TRBJ1-6; V: TRBV7-9; length: 15
CDR3: CASSLGARNTEAFF; DNA: TGTGCCAGCAGCTTGGGGGCGAGGAACACTGAAGCTTTCTTT; D: .; size: .; J: TRBJ1-1; V: TRBV5-6; length: 14
CDR3: CASNFRGRRDTEAFF; DNA: TGTGCCAGCAACTTCAGGGGCCGGAGAGACACTGAAGCTTTCTTT; D: .; size: once; J: TRBJ1-1; V: TRBV2; length: 15
CDR3: CATSREGQSYEQYF; DNA: TGTGCCACCAGCAGAGAGGGACAGTCCTACGAGCAGTACTTC; D: TRBD1; size: .; J: TRBJ2-7; V: TRBV15; length: 14
CDR3: CASISTTFQSDTGELFF; DNA: TGTGCCAGCATCTCGACTACGTTCCAGTCGGACACCGGGGAGCTGTTTTTT; D: .; size: .; J: TRBJ2-2; V: TRBV28; length: 17
CDR3: CASGTRDEQFF; DNA: TGCGCCAGCGGGACTCGGGATGAGCAGTTCTTC; D: .; size: .; J: TRBJ2-1; V: TRBV10-1; length: 11
CDR3: CASSSPGAPLHF; DNA: TGTGCCAGCAGTTCCCCAGGGGCACCCCTCCACTTT; D: .; size: once; J: TRBJ1-6; V: TRBV28; length: 12
CDR3: CASSYLTSNEQFF; DNA: TGTGCCAGCAGCTACCTGACTAGCAATGAGCAGTTCTTC; D: .; size: .; J: TRBJ2-1; V: TRBV5-4; length: 13
CDR3: CSVDGQGYYNEQFF; DNA: TGCAGCGTCGATGGACAGGGGTATTACAATGAGCAGTTCTTC; D: TRBD1; size: .; J: TRBJ2-1; V: TRBV29-1; length: 14
CDR3: CASSYASGGAGEQFF; DNA: TGTGCCAGCAGTTACGCTAGCGGGGGGGCGGGTGAGCAGTTCTTC; D: TRBD2; size: .; J: TRBJ2-1; V: TRBV6-6; length: 15
CDR3: CASSQLTGNEQFF; DNA: TGCGCCAGCAGCCAACTCACAGGGAATGAGCAGTTCTTC; D: .; size: .; J: TRBJ2-1; V: TRBV4-1; length: 13
CDR3: CASSLYSPPGQDTDTQYF; DNA: TGTGCCAGCAGTTTATATTCACCCCCAGGACAGGATACAGATACGCAGTATTTT; D: TRBD1; size: .; J: TRBJ2-3; V: TRBV27; length: 18
CDR3: CASSQERFAGASKNIQYF; DNA: TGCGCCAGCAGCCAAGAACGTTTTGCAGGGGCGAGCAAAAACATTCAGTACTTC; D: .; size: .; J: TRBJ2-4; V: TRBV4-3; length: 18
CDR3: CASSPGTGPLGAYNSPLHF; DNA: TGTGCCAGCAGCCCTGGGACAGGGCCCCTTGGCGCCTATAATTCACCCCTCCACTTT; D: TRBD1; size: .; J: TRBJ1-6; V: TRBV9; length: 19
CDR3: CATSTGFSFNSPLHF; DNA: TGTGCCACATCAACAGGTTTTTCCTTTAATTCACCCCTCCACTTT; D: .; size: once; J: TRBJ1-6; V: TRBV2; length: 15
CDR3: CASSLTGGIPNTEAFF; DNA: TGCGCCAGCAGCTTGACAGGGGGGATCCCGAACACTGAAGCTTTCTTT; D: TRBD1; size: .; J: TRBJ1-1; V: TRBV5-1; length: 16
CDR3: CASSQNRDSYEQYF; DNA: TGTGCCAGCAGCCAAAACCGGGACAGCTACGAGCAGTACTTC; D: TRBD1; size: .; J: TRBJ2-7; V: TRBV3-1/TRBV3-2; length: 14
CDR3: CASSHRTSGKETQYF; DNA: TGTGCCAGCAGCCATAGGACTAGCGGAAAAGAGACCCAGTACTTC; D: TRBD2; size: medium-sized; J: TRBJ2-5; V: TRBV3-1/TRBV3-2; length: 15
CDR3: CASSYTGGTGVVQPQHF; DNA: TGTGCCAGCAGTTACACGGGGGGGACAGGGGTAGTGCAGCCCCAGCATTTT; D: TRBD1; size: .; J: TRBJ1-5; V: TRBV6-2/TRBV6-3; length: 17
CDR3: CASRLAGGRATGELFF; DNA: TGCGCCAGCAGGCTAGCGGGGGGCAGAGCCACCGGGGAGCTGTTTTTT; D: TRBD2; size: .; J: TRBJ2-2; V: TRBV10-1; length: 16
CDR3: CASSERRNYGYTF; DNA: TGTGCCAGCAGTGAGAGGCGGAACTATGGCTACACCTTC; D: .; size: once; J: TRBJ1-2; V: TRBV6-1; length: 13
CDR3: CASSPIGRVHEQYF; DNA: TGTGCCAGCTCACCCATAGGCAGGGTCCACGAGCAGTACTTC; D: .; size: .; J: TRBJ2-7; V: TRBV18; length: 14
CDR3: CATSRGGRNTGELFF; DNA: TGTGCCACCAGCAGAGGGGGCAGGAACACCGGGGAGCTGTTTTTT; D: .; size: .; J: TRBJ2-2; V: TRBV15; length: 15
CDR3: CASSPRTGDTEAFF; DNA: TGTGCCAGCTCACCGAGAACAGGGGACACTGAAGCTTTCTTT; D: TRBD1; size: .; J: TRBJ1-1; V: TRBV18; length: 14
CDR3: CASSLTRGTEAFF; DNA: TGTGCCAGCAGTTTGACCAGGGGCACTGAAGCTTTCTTT; D: .; size: once; J: TRBJ1-1; V: TRBV6-4; length: 13
CDR3: CASSPRREARTDTQYF; DNA: TGTGCCAGCAGCCCCCGCAGGGAGGCCCGCACAGATACGCAGTATTTT; D: .; size: .; J: TRBJ2-3; V: TRBV5-4; length: 16
CDR3: CASSLGGRGGYGYTF; DNA: TGTGCCAGCAGCTTAGGCGGCAGGGGCGGCTATGGCTACACCTTC; D: .; size: .; J: TRBJ1-2; V: TRBV7-2; length: 15
CDR3: CAIRSGGTNTGELFF; DNA: TGTGCCATCAGGAGCGGGGGGACTAACACCGGGGAGCTGTTTTTT; D: TRBD2; size: .; J: TRBJ2-2; V: TRBV10-3; length: 15
CDR3: CSVAGLSTNEKLFF; DNA: TGCAGCGTTGCCGGTCTTTCAACTAATGAAAAACTGTTTTTT; D: .; size: once; J: TRBJ1-4; V: TRBV29-1; length: 14
CDR3: CASLDPEGGGYTF; DNA: TGTGCCAGTCTGGACCCCGAGGGAGGTGGCTACACCTTC; D: .; size: .; J: TRBJ1-2; V: TRBV18; length: 13
CDR3: CASSIPTSGTGELFF; DNA: TGTGCCAGTAGTATTCCGACTAGCGGCACCGGGGAGCTGTTTTTT; D: TRBD2; size: .; J: TRBJ2-2; V: TRBV19; length: 15
CDR3: CASSYGQGGQETQYF; DNA: TGTGCCAGCAGTTACGGACAGGGTGGACAAGAGACCCAGTACTTC; D: TRBD1; size: .; J: TRBJ2-5; V: TRBV6-5; length: 15
CDR3: CASSLGVQGAHNEQFF; DNA: TGTGCCAGCAGTTTGGGGGTGCAGGGGGCTCACAATGAGCAGTTCTTC; D: TRBD1; size: .; J: TRBJ2-1; V: TRBV6-5; length: 16
CDR3: CASKRTGGVSGANVLTF; DNA: TGCGCCAGCAAAAGGACAGGGGGCGTCTCTGGGGCCAACGTCCTGACTTTC; D: TRBD1; size: .; J: TRBJ2-6; V: TRBV5-1; length: 17
CDR3: CASSQEAGQVAGYTF; DNA: TGCGCCAGCAGCCAAGAGGCGGGACAGGTTGCTGGCTACACCTTC; D: TRBD1; size: once; J: TRBJ1-2; V: TRBV4-3; length: 15
CDR3: CASSLDQPERGLFF; DNA: TGCGCCAGCAGCTTGGACCAACCTGAAAGGGGGCTGTTTTTT; D: .; size: .; J: TRBJ1-4; V: TRBV5-1; length: 14
CDR3: CASSTISAGGPNEQYF; DNA: TGTGCCAGCAGTACAATCTCAGCGGGAGGGCCAAACGAGCAGTACTTC; D: TRBD2; size: once; J: TRBJ2-7; V: TRBV28; length: 16
CDR3: CASSTGTEAFF; DNA: TGTGCCAGTTCGACTGGCACTGAAGCTTTCTTT; D: .; size: few; J: TRBJ1-1; V: TRBV19; length: 11
CDR3: CASAKPTGPEAFF; DNA: TGTGCCAGCGCGAAACCTACAGGGCCTGAAGCTTTCTTT; D: .; size: .; J: TRBJ1-1; V: TRBV6-6; length: 13
CDR3: CASSVESSYNSPLHF; DNA: TGTGCCAGCAGCGTAGAGAGCTCCTATAATTCACCCCTCCACTTT; D: .; size: .; J: TRBJ1-6; V: TRBV9; length: 15
CDR3: CASSLGQSYGYTF; DNA: TGCGCCAGCAGCTTGGGACAGTCCTATGGCTACACCTTC; D: .; size: .; J: TRBJ1-2; V: TRBV5-1; length: 13
CDR3: CASSLVGRIMNTEAFF; DNA: TGTGCCAGCAGTTTAGTGGGGAGAATTATGAACACTGAAGCTTTCTTT; D: .; size: .; J: TRBJ1-1; V: TRBV28; length: 16
CDR3: CSGGRWETQYF; DNA: TGCAGCGGGGGGAGGTGGGAGACCCAGTACTTC; D: .; size: few; J: TRBJ2-5; V: TRBV29-1; length: 11
CDR3: CARGGGNYGYTF; DNA: TGTGCCCGCGGGGGGGGGAACTATGGCTACACCTTC; D: .; size: .; J: TRBJ1-2; V: TRBV21-1; length: 12
CDR3: CSARVALGYTF; DNA: TGCAGTGCTAGAGTGGCCCTCGGCTACACCTTC; D: .; size: .; J: TRBJ1-2; V: TRBV20-1; length: 11
CDR3: CSAGDRDNQPQHF; DNA: TGCAGCGCCGGGGACAGAGACAATCAGCCCCAGCATTTT; D: TRBD1; size: .; J: TRBJ1-5; V: TRBV29-1; length: 13
CDR3: CASSLEGRTIEAFF; DNA: TGTGCCAGCAGTTTAGAGGGACGGACTATTGAAGCTTTCTTT; D: .; size: .; J: TRBJ1-1; V: TRBV27; length: 14
CDR3: CASSLNRASSYGYTF; DNA: TGTGCCAGCAGTTTAAACAGGGCATCCTCCTATGGCTACACCTTC; D: .; size: .; J: TRBJ1-2; V: TRBV28; length: 15
CDR3: CASSQETDSGPNGEAFF; DNA: TGTGCCAGCAGCCAAGAAACGGACAGTGGCCCTAATGGTGAAGCTTTCTTT; D: .; size: .; J: TRBJ1-1; V: TRBV3-1/TRBV3-2; length: 17
CDR3: CSASRRTSGGHYEQYF; DNA: TGCAGTGCTAGTCGAAGGACTAGCGGGGGGCATTACGAGCAGTACTTC; D: TRBD2; size: .; J: TRBJ2-7; V: TRBV20-1; length: 16